These 27 T cell receptor beta chains were all obtained from the same sample, sequenced in a study of T-cell memory formation after mild COVID-19. TCRdb reanalysed the 5' RACE reads using MiXCR and keeps one entry per CDR3 protein. Altogether some 190,000 distinct CDR3 sequences are present, 15% to 20% being singletons, with the ten largest covering 2.4%. What was sequenced was PBMCs or a T cell subset sorted from them (not recorded which). The source is an adult woman who had mild COVID-19 (a few samples of this study predate the infection). Cell type and time point are not known.

This clonotype was found a few times. This sequence joins TRBV6-6 and TRBJ1-5, with 7 bases matching TRBD1. The length of the CDR3 is 14 residues. V lost 7 bases to trimming and J lost 7 bases; unmatched junction nucleotides: 10. Germline CDR1 and CDR2: MNHNY and SVGAGI (reference sequence). Here the CDR3 reads CASTRGEGGQPQHF. The CDR3 DNA sequence: TGTGCCAGCACCCGAGGGGAAGGGGGCCAGCCCCAGCATTTT.

The genes are TRBV30 and TRBJ1-2, with D unresolved. This CDR3 is 12 amino acids long. Germline CDR1 is GTSNPN and CDR2 is SVGIG (reference sequence). Deletions cut 3 bases from V and 7 bases from J, with 12 bases between. Here the CDR3 reads CAWSPVVGGYTF. CDR3 DNA: TGTGCCTGGAGCCCGGTCGTTGGTGGCTACACCTTC.

This clonotype was found many times. The chain recombines TRBV5-1 with TRBJ2-5; 11 positions match TRBD2. Germline assignment: CDR1 SGHRS and CDR2 YFSETQ. The length of the CDR3 is 15 residues. V lost 4 bases, J lost 6 bases, and 8 bases stayed unmatched. CDR3 sequence reads: CASSAGTSGYQTQYF. Here the CDR3 DNA reads TGCGCCAGCAGCGCCGGGACTAGCGGCTACCAGACCCAGTACTTC.

The chain couples TRBV23-1 to TRBJ1-1; no definite D call. TRBV23-1 is an open reading frame whose function is uncertain. The CDR3 sequence is 13 residues long. The V end was cut by 1 base, the J end by 4 bases, with 7 bases between. The CDR3 region has the DNA TGCGCCAGCAGTCAATTTAAGAGCACTGAAGCTTTCTTT. It yields the protein CASSQFKSTEAFF.

V gene TRBV7-2 combines with J gene TRBJ2-2, with D tentatively TRBD1 (5 bases). Trimming cost V 3 bases and J 0 bases, with 8 bases left between them. Looked up from germline, CDR1 is SGHTA and CDR2 is FQGNSA. CDR3 length: 15 residues. The CDR3 here is CASSLDIANTGELFF. CDR3 sequence (DNA): TGTGCCAGCAGCTTGGACATCGCGAACACCGGGGAGCTGTTTTTT.

This clonotype showed up just a few times. The chain couples TRBV6-4 to TRBJ1-2; D call uncertain. This CDR3 region has 11 residues. V lost 2 bases, J lost 7 bases, and 5 bases lay in between. Looked up from germline, CDR1 is MRHNA and CDR2 is SNTAGT. CDR3 sequence: CASSDRSGYTF. The CDR3 DNA sequence: TGTGCCAGCAGTGACAGGAGTGGCTACACCTTC.

This clonotype was observed at least ten times. V and J are TRBV20-1 and TRBJ2-1; D gene uncertain. Trimming cost V 3 bases and J 6 bases, with 15 bases left between them. Germline V lookup: CDR1 DFQATT, CDR2 SNEGSKA (reference sequence). The CDR3 spans 14 residues. This chain's CDR3 is CSASPPHLFNEQFF. The DNA for the CDR3 is TGCAGTGCTAGTCCCCCCCACTTATTCAATGAGCAGTTCTTC.

This clonotype has just a few counts. This CDR3 reads CASSGSSVPNEQFF. CDR3 sequence (DNA): TGTGCCAGCAGTGGATCGTCTGTACCCAATGAGCAGTTCTTC. The J gene is TRBJ2-1, the V gene TRBV2; no clear D gene. Germline V gene data show CDR1 as SNHLY and CDR2 as FYNNEI. V was cut by 4 bases and J by 6 bases, with 13 bases left in between. The CDR3 extends over 14 amino acids.

The sample holds a few counts of this clonotype. V gene TRBV20-1 combines with J gene TRBJ2-3, with TRBD2 identical over 13 bases. Germline V gene data show CDR1 as DFQATT and CDR2 as SNEGSKA (reference sequence). The CDR3 has 14 residues. Trimming cost V 5 bases and J 6 bases; bases outside gene matches: 5. The DNA of the CDR3 is TGCAGTGCTGAGGGGACTAGCGGGATGGATACGCAGTATTTT. Translation: CSAEGTSGMDTQYF.

The chain couples TRBV5-1 to TRBJ2-2, with a possible D match to TRBD2 (6 bases). Germline V gives CDR1 SGHRS, CDR2 YFSETQ. This CDR3 spans 14 amino acids. Trimming left V 5 bases short and J 6 bases short, with 14 bases between. In DNA, the CDR3 is TGCGCCAGCAGAGGAACTGCGGGGTCCGGGGAGCTGTTTTTT. This codes for CASRGTAGSGELFF.

This clonotype appeared a few times. J is TRBJ2-3 and V is TRBV20-1, with D possibly matching TRBD1 (5 bases). Germline lookup yields CDR1 DFQATT and CDR2 SNEGSKA (reference sequence). V lost 1 base and J lost 1, with 9 bases in between. The CDR3 consists of 14 residues. CDR3 region: CSARVPGRTDTQYF. CDR3 nucleotide sequence: TGCAGTGCTAGAGTCCCAGGGCGCACAGATACGCAGTATTTT.

This clonotype was observed a few times. The V call is TRBV7-8, the J call TRBJ2-1; D remains ambiguous. The CDR3 consists of 14 residues. Germline CDR1 is SGHVS and CDR2 is FQNEAQ. V lost 2 bases, J lost 9 bases, and 14 bases lay in between. CDR3 sequence reads: CASSLRSGSSEQFF. The CDR3 DNA reads TGTGCCAGCAGCTTAAGATCTGGTTCTAGTGAGCAGTTCTTC.

The gene calls are TRBV7-3 and TRBJ2-1; D is perhaps TRBD2 (5 bases). Germline CDR1 and CDR2: SGHTA and FQGTGA. The length of the CDR3 is 11 residues. The V and J ends lost 5 bases and 15 bases respectively, with 14 bases between them. CDR3: CASSGSGRWFF. As DNA, the CDR3 is TGTGCCAGCAGCGGATCGGGAAGGTGGTTCTTC.

This clonotype was observed many times. This sequence joins TRBV20-1 and TRBJ2-1; D might be TRBD1 (6 bases). Germline V gene sequence: CDR1 DFQATT, CDR2 SNEGSKA (reference sequence). Trimming pared 1 base from V and 3 bases from J, leaving 13 bases between. The CDR3 length is 15 residues. The DNA of the CDR3 is TGCAGTGCTAGAGGTGCCAGGGGAATCTACAATGAGCAGTTCTTC. It encodes CSARGARGIYNEQFF.

This clonotype was picked up many times. The rearrangement links TRBV5-1 to TRBJ2-1; 7 bases fit TRBD2. Germline trimming cut 4 bases from V and 7 bases from J; bases unmatched to any gene: 14. The CDR3 spans 16 residues. From germline, CDR1 is SGHRS and CDR2 YFSETQ. DNA of the CDR3: TGCGCCAGCAGCATCGACCCCGGGACTAATTCAAATGAGCAGTTCTTC. It yields the protein CASSIDPGTNSNEQFF.

The chain links TRBV18 to TRBJ2-7, with 9 nucleotides matching TRBD2. V shed 3 bases and J 5 bases; nucleotides not matched to a gene: 8. CDR1 is KGHSH and CDR2 is LQKENI in the germline V gene. This CDR3 has 15 amino acids. The CDR3 nucleotides are TGTGCCAGCTCACCGATAACCGGGACTAGCAACGAGCAGTACTTC. Protein sequence: CASSPITGTSNEQYF.

CDR3 loop: CASSNRAANYGYTF. For the CDR3, the DNA is TGTGCCAGCAGCAACCGGGCGGCCAACTATGGCTACACCTTC. J is TRBJ1-2 and V is TRBV21-1; the table's D call, TRBD1, has no DNA check behind it. TRBV21-1 is classified as a pseudogene. CDR3 length equals 14 residues.

This clonotype was seen only a few times. V gene TRBV20-1 combines with J gene TRBJ2-5; no definite D call. V was pared by 3 bases and J by 1 base, with 15 bases between. Germline CDR1 is DFQATT and CDR2 is SNEGSKA (reference sequence). The CDR3 extends over 15 amino acids. This chain's CDR3 is CSASGRVGGQETQYF. For the CDR3, the DNA is TGCAGTGCTAGTGGCCGCGTGGGTGGCCAAGAGACCCAGTACTTC.

DNA of the CDR3: TGTGCCAGTAGTAAGTCGGGGTTAAGTTACAATGAGCAGTTCTTC. Its translation: CASSKSGLSYNEQFF. V gene TRBV19 combines with J gene TRBJ2-1; D possibly corresponds to TRBD2 (5 bases). This CDR3 is built from 15 residues. Trimming cost V 4 bases and J 4 bases, with 14 bases left between them. Germline assignment: CDR1 LNHDA and CDR2 SQIVND (reference sequence).

There are a few counts of this clonotype. V is TRBV6-6 and J is TRBJ2-7; 16 bases line up with TRBD2. In germline, CDR1 is MNHNY, CDR2 SVGAGI (reference sequence). Trimming at V came to 4 bases and at J to 6 bases, leaving 9 bases not matched to a gene. The CDR3 is made up of 17 amino acids. DNA for the CDR3: TGTGCCAGCAGTTCCCTGGGACTAGCGGGAGGGTGGTCCGAGCAGTACTTC. It specifies CASSSLGLAGGWSEQYF.

This clonotype showed up just a few times. The chain employs TRBV6-5 and TRBJ1-1; TRBD1 matches at 8 bases. V lost 8 bases to trimming and J lost 0 bases; unmatched junction nucleotides: 14. Germline-derived CDR1 and CDR2 are MNHEY and SVGAGI. The CDR3 length is 17 residues. The CDR3 sequence is CASSQSRGRMMNTEAFF. The CDR3 DNA is TGTGCCAGCTCCCAGAGCAGGGGGCGAATGATGAACACTGAAGCTTTCTTT.

The V and J genes are TRBV4-2 and TRBJ2-5, with D possibly TRBD2 on 5 matching bases. Trimming removed 4 bases from V and 2 bases from J, with 14 bases in between. This CDR3 region has 15 residues. Germline CDR1 is LGHNA and CDR2 is YNFKEQ. CDR3 sequence: CASSRHRGAQETQYF. CDR3 DNA: TGTGCCAGCAGCCGCCACCGGGGTGCTCAAGAGACCCAGTACTTC.

The rearrangement uses TRBV18 and TRBJ2-5, with D uncertain. Deletions cut 7 bases from V and 3 bases from J, with 12 bases between. Germline V gene sequence: CDR1 KGHSH, CDR2 LQKENI. This CDR3 is 13 amino acids long. This CDR3 reads CASCSGQKETQYF. In DNA, the CDR3 is TGTGCCAGCTGCTCCGGGCAGAAAGAGACCCAGTACTTC.

This clonotype was seen at least ten times. The chain employs TRBV20-1 and TRBJ1-1; D is uncertain. Trimming removed 4 bases from V and 5 bases from J, with 23 bases in between. The germline CDR1 and CDR2 sequences are DFQATT and SNEGSKA (reference sequence). The CDR3 consists of 16 residues. The CDR3 DNA reads TGCAGTGCTAAGAAGGATACCAGTGGAGGTGGGACTGAAGCTTTCTTT. Residues: CSAKKDTSGGGTEAFF.

The CDR3 is CASSVDVGGISTDTQYF. CDR3 DNA sequence: TGTGCCAGCAGCGTAGATGTGGGCGGGATTAGCACAGATACGCAGTATTTT. The chain has TRBV9 and TRBJ2-3, with D maybe TRBD2 (6 bases). Trimming took 0 bases from V and 0 from J, leaving 14 bases between them. The CDR3 contains 17 residues. Germline V CDR1 and CDR2: SGDLS, YYNGEE.

The chain joins TRBV7-9 to TRBJ2-7, with a possible D match to TRBD1 (6 bases). Germline V gene lookup returns CDR1 SEHNR and CDR2 FQNEAQ (reference sequence). CDR3 size: 14 residues. V lost 3 bases and J 4 bases, leaving 13 bases between the germline ends. The CDR3 DNA reads TGTGCCAGCAGCTTCCAGGGGCTCGTTTACGAGCAGTACTTC. Translation gives CASSFQGLVYEQYF.

The J gene is TRBJ2-3, the V gene TRBV14; no reliable D call. V shed 1 base and J shed 9 bases, with 8 bases lying between them. The CDR3 covers 12 residues. The V gene's germline CDR1 is SGHDN and CDR2 FVKESK. CDR3 in DNA: TGTGCCAGCAGCCAAGTAGGTGGAACGCAGTATTTT. Its translation is CASSQVGGTQYF.